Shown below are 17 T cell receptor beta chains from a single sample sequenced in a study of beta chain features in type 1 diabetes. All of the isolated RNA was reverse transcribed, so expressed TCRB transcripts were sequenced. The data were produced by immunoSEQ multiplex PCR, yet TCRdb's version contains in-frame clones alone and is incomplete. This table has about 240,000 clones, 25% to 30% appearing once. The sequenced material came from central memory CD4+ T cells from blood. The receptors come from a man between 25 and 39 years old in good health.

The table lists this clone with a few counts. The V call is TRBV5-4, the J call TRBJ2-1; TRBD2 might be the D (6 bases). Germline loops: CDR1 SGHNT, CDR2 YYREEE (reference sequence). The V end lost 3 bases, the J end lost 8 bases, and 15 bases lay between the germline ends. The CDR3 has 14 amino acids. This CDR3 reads CASSSPAGPDEQFF. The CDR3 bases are TGTGCCAGCAGCTCCCCCGCGGGGCCCGATGAGCAGTTCTTC.

CDR3 DNA: TGTGCCTGGAGGGCATACCTCAACACTGAAGCTTTCTTT. Its protein product is CAWRAYLNTEAFF. The chain uses TRBV30 and TRBJ1-1; D is uncertain. V gave up 3 bases and J gave up 2 bases, with 10 bases separating them. Per the germline V gene, CDR1 is GTSNPN and CDR2 is SVGIG (reference sequence). This CDR3 has 13 residues.

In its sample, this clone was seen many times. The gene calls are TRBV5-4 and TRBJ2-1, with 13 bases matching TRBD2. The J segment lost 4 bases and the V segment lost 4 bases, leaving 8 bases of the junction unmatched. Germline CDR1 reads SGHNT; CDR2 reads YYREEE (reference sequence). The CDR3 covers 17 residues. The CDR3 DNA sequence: TGTGCCAGCAGCCCGTCCGGGACTAGCGGGATTTACAATGAGCAGTTCTTC. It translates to CASSPSGTSGIYNEQFF.

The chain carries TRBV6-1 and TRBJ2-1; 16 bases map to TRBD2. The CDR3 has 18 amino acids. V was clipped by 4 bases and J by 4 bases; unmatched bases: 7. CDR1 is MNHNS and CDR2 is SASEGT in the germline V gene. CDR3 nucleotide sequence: TGTGCCAGCAGTGTCTTGGGACTAGCGGGAGGGCAATACAATGAGCAGTTCTTC. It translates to CASSVLGLAGGQYNEQFF.

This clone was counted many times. The CDR3 protein is CASYSGLRETQYF. The CDR3 bases are TGTGCCAGCTACAGCGGACTAAGAGAGACCCAGTACTTC. J is TRBJ2-5 and V is TRBV28; tentative D call: TRBD2 (6 bases). Germline V gene sequence: CDR1 MDHEN, CDR2 SYDVKM. The V gene lost 8 bases and the J gene lost 4 bases, with 14 bases spanning the gap. This CDR3 has 13 residues.

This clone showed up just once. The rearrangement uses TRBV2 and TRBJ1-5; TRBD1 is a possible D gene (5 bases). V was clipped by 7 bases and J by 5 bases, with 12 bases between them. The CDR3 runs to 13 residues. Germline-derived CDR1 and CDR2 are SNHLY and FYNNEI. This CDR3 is CASTGREDQPQHF. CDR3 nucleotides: TGTGCCAGCACGGGCAGGGAAGATCAGCCCCAGCATTTT.

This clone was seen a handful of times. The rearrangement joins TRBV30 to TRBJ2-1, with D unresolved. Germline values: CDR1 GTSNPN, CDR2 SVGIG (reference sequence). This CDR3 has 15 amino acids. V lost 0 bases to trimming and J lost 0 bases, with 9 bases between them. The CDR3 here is CAWSVQESSYNEQFF. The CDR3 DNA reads TGTGCCTGGAGTGTCCAGGAGAGCTCCTACAATGAGCAGTTCTTC. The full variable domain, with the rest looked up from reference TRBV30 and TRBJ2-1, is SQTIHQWPATLVQPVGSPLSLECTVEGTSNPNLYWYRQAAGRGLQLLFYSVGIGQISSEVPQNLSASRPQDRQFILSSKKLLLSDSGFYLCAWSVQESSYNEQFFGPGTRLTVL.

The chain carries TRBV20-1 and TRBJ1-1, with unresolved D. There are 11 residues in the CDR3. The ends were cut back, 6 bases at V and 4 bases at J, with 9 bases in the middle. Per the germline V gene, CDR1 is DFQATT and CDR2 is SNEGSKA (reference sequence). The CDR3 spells CSATYGTEAFF. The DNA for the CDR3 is TGCAGTGCCACGTACGGCACTGAAGCTTTCTTT.

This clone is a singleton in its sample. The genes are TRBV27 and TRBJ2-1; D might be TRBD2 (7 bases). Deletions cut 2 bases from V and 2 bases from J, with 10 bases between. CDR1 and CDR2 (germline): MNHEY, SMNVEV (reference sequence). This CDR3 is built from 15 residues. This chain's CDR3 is CASSLEGGAYNEQFF. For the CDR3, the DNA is TGTGCCAGCAGTTTAGAGGGGGGGGCCTACAATGAGCAGTTCTTC.

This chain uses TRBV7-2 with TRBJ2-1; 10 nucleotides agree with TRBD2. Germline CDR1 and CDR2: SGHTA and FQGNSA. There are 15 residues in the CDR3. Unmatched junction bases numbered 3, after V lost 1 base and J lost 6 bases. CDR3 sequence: CASSLEGLAVNEQFF. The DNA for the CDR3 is TGTGCCAGCAGCTTAGAAGGACTAGCGGTCAATGAGCAGTTCTTC.

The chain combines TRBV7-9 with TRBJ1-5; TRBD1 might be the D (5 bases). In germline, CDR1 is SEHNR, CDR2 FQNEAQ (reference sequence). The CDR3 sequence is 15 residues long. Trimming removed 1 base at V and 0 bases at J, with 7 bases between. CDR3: CASSLEGTSNQPQHF. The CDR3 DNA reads TGTGCCAGCAGCTTAGAGGGGACTAGCAATCAGCCCCAGCATTTT.

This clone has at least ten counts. The CDR3 here is CASSLALGLREQFF. The CDR3 bases are TGTGCCAGCAGCTTAGCGCTGGGACTAAGGGAGCAGTTCTTC. The chain uses TRBV7-8 and TRBJ2-1, with 7 bases aligning to TRBD2. V shed 0 bases and J 10 bases; nucleotides not matched to a gene: 6. This CDR3 region has 14 residues. Germline V gene data show CDR1 as SGHVS and CDR2 as FQNEAQ.

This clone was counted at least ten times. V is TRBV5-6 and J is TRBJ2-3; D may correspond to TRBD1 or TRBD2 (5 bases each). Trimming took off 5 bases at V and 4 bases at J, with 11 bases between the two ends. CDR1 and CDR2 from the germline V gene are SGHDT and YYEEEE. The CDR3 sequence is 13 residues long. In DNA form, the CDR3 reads TGTGCCAGCAGTACCGGGACGTCAGATACGCAGTATTTT. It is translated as CASSTGTSDTQYF. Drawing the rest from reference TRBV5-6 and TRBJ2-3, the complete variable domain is DAGVTQSPTHLIKTRGQQVTLRCSPKSGHDTVSWYQQALGQGPQFIFQYYEEEERQRGNFPDRFSGHQFPNYSSELNVNALLLGDSALYLCASSTGTSDTQYFGPGTRLTVL.

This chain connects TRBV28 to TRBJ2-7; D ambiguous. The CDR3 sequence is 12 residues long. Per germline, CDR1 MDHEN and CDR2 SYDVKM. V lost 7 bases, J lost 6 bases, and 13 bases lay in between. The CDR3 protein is CASTLNSGEQYF. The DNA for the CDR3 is TGTGCCAGCACACTAAACAGTGGCGAGCAGTACTTC.

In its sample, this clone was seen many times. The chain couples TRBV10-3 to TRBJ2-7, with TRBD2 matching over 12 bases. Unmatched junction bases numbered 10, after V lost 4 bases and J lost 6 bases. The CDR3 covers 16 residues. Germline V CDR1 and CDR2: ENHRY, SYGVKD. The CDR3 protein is CAISATPGLAGTEQYF. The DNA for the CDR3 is TGTGCCATCAGTGCAACTCCCGGACTAGCGGGGACCGAGCAGTACTTC.

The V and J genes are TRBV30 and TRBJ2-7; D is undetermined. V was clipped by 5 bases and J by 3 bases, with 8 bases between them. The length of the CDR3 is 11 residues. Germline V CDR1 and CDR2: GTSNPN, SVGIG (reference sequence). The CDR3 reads CAWSAVYEQYF. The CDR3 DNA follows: TGTGCCTGGTCGGCAGTCTACGAGCAGTACTTC.

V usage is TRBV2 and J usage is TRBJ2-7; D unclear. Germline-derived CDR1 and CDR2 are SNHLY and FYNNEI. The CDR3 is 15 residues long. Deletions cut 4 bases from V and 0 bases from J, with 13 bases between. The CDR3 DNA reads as TGTGCCAGCAGTGCTGGGATCCTTAGCTCCTACGAGCAGTACTTC. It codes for CASSAGILSSYEQYF.